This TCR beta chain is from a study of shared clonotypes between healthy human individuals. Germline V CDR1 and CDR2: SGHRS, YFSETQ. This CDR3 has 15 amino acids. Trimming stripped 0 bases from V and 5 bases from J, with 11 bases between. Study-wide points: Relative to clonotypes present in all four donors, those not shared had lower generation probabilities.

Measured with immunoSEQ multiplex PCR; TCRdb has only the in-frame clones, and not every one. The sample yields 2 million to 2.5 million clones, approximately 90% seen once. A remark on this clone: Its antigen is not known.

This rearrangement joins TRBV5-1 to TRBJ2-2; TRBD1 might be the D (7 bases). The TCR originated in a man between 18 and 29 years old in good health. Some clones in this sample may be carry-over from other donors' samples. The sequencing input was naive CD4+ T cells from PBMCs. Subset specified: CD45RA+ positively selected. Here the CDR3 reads CASSLGAGGTGELFF. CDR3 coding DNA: TGCGCCAGCAGCTTGGGTGCAGGGGGGACCGGGGAGCTGTTTTTT.